This TCR beta chain is drawn from a study of cytomegalovirus exposure and HLA in healthy donors. Primers included in the PCR were 60 Vbeta and 13 Jbeta primers. TCRdb's table, derived via immunoSEQ multiplex PCR, lists solely in-frame clones and lacks some. The sample includes fewer than 140,000 clones, roughly 82% of them seen just once. There are 12 residues in the CDR3. Trimming took off 2 bases at V and 7 bases at J, with 11 bases between the two ends. The V gene's germline CDR1 is SQVTM and CDR2 ANQGSEA. Sample: PBMCs. The rearrangement uses TRBV29-1 and TRBJ1-2; no reliable D call. The clonotype was recovered from a male donor in good health and CMV-seropositive. The CDR3 is CSVEFSGGGYTF. In DNA, the CDR3 is TGCAGCGTTGAATTTAGCGGCGGTGGCTACACCTTC.